The rows below give T cell receptor beta chains drawn from one sample of a study of shared clonotypes between healthy human individuals. Clones were sequenced by immunoSEQ multiplex PCR, and TCRdb holds only the in-frame ones, with some missing. The repertoire holds over 2 million clones, with about nine tenths as singletons. Sequencing was performed on naive CD4+ T cells from PBMCs. Receptors were obtained from a man in his late teens or twenties in good health. Some clones in this sample may be carry-over from other donors' samples. The conserved cysteine and the conserved F or W are not part of the CDR3 here. The D gene is left open where the match is weak.

>.|TRBV19|TRBJ2-1
ASSMGRVFREQF
>TRBD1|TRBV15|TRBJ2-7
ATRGASRGGGLGQY
>TRBD1|TRBV29-1|TRBJ2-3
SVDRGRTDTQY
>.|TRBV28|TRBJ2-1
ASQTEGLEF
>TRBD1|TRBV2|TRBJ1-2
ASTGTGNHYGGYT
>TRBD1|TRBV2|TRBJ2-1
ASSTGTDNEQF
>.|TRBV10-1|TRBJ2-3
ASSEPGDKADTQY
>TRBD1|TRBV30|TRBJ2-2
AWRDTGANTGELF
>.|TRBV5-6|TRBJ1-1
ASSLEQNTEAF
>.|TRBV5-4|TRBJ2-3
ASRLEFWSQGKDTQY
>TRBD2|TRBV7-8|TRBJ2-3
ASSLVGRGFPTDTQY
>TRBD1|TRBV4-3|TRBJ1-1
ASSPQPGGRTEAF
>.|TRBV19|TRBJ1-2
ASLQGQNYGYT
>.|TRBV7-9|TRBJ2-7
ASSSTGEGYEQY
>.|TRBV28|TRBJ2-7
ASSSPADEQY
>.|TRBV9|TRBJ2-1
ASSVSGASYNEQF
>TRBD2|TRBV5-1|TRBJ2-7
ASSLVGTSYYEQY
>.|TRBV7-3|TRBJ2-3
ASSQKPGLGTDTQY
>.|TRBV20-1|TRBJ1-2
SVSRNYGYT
>TRBD2|TRBV5-1|TRBJ2-7
ASSSALAGGPVQY
>TRBD1|TRBV28|TRBJ2-7
ASSVQGYEQY
>.|TRBV6-4|TRBJ1-1
ASRDSPNTEAF
>.|TRBV5-6|TRBJ1-2
ASSSMSTNYGYT
>TRBD1|TRBV29-1|TRBJ2-2
SATPGQGGVGELF
>.|TRBV5-1|TRBJ2-1
ASSLAVKRDNNEQF
>.|TRBV6-5|TRBJ1-2
ASSPDGSGYGYT
>.|TRBV20-1|TRBJ2-7
SARQDEQY
>.|TRBV11-3|TRBJ2-7
ASSSLGGWGEQY
>.|TRBV30|TRBJ2-7
AWEPGLNEQY
>TRBD1|TRBV5-1|TRBJ2-7
ASSLLQGEYEQY
>.|TRBV6-6|TRBJ1-1
ASSYSKGTEAF
>TRBD2|TRBV6-6|TRBJ2-1
ASSSEVAGVYEQF
>.|TRBV28|TRBJ1-2
ASRWPGGGYGYT
>.|TRBV5-1|TRBJ2-3
ASSFTGITDTQY